This TCR beta chain derives from a study of T cells after yellow fever vaccination. This clonotype was recorded at least ten times. TCRdb reprocessed the 5' RACE reads via MiXCR and lists one record per CDR3 protein. Of about 22,000 distinct CDR3 sequences listed, around 5.5% were seen once; the top ten hold over 15%. CDR3 size: 14 residues. The V gene lost 0 bases and the J gene lost 4 bases, with 10 bases spanning the gap. Germline lookup yields CDR1 SGHRS and CDR2 YFSETQ. The clonotype was recovered from a man aged 18 to 29 who received the YFV17D yellow fever vaccine. The V gene is TRBV5-1, the J gene TRBJ2-5; a weak D match, TRBD1 (5 bases). The source material was PBMCs, either bulk or a sorted T-cell subset (CD4+, CD8+, memory, or dextramer-sorted; not recorded which), sampled approximately 47 days after the first yellow fever vaccination. As DNA, the CDR3 is TGCGCCAGCAGCTTGGGTGGGGCAACAGAGACCCAGTACTTC. Translation: CASSLGGATETQYF.